These 9 T cell receptor beta chains were all obtained from the same sample, sequenced in a study of cytomegalovirus exposure and HLA in healthy donors. PCR used 60 Vbeta primers and 13 Jbeta primers. Here immunoSEQ multiplex PCR was the method, and the copy in TCRdb shows in-frame clones only, minus some. The sample has about 140,000 clones, 88% seen once. The sample was PBMCs. The receptors stem from a woman aged 40-49 years in good health and CMV-seronegative.

V gene TRBV11-3 combines with J gene TRBJ2-7; a possible D gene is TRBD1 (6 bases). Looked up from germline, CDR1 is SGHNT and CDR2 is YENEEA. Trimming removed 3 bases from V and 8 bases from J, with 14 bases in between. The CDR3 runs 13 residues. The CDR3 DNA reads TGTGCCAGCAGCTTGACAGGTTCCGGGAAGCAGTACTTC. Encoded protein: CASSLTGSGKQYF.

The chain recombines TRBV2 with TRBJ1-1, with D perhaps matching TRBD1 (6 bases). CDR1 and CDR2 from the germline V gene are SNHLY and FYNNEI. V gave up 7 bases and J gave up 7 bases, with 13 bases separating them. CDR3 length: 12 residues. The DNA of the CDR3 is TGTGCCAGCACAGGGGAAGTGGGTGAAGCTTTCTTT. Translation gives CASTGEVGEAFF.

The genes are TRBV18 and TRBJ1-1; TRBD1 aligns across 9 bases. Germline V gene data show CDR1 as KGHSH and CDR2 as LQKENI. The CDR3 is made up of 16 amino acids. V lost 0 bases to trimming and J lost 4 bases; unmatched junction nucleotides: 6. The CDR3 reads CASSPPTGGEVTEAFF. DNA of the CDR3: TGTGCCAGCTCACCACCGACAGGGGGGGAGGTCACTGAAGCTTTCTTT.

The rearrangement links TRBV4-2 to TRBJ2-1; possible D gene TRBD2, 6 bases. The CDR3 extends over 15 amino acids. In germline, CDR1 is LGHNA, CDR2 YNFKEQ. Trimming cost V 2 bases and J 7 bases, with 15 bases left between them. The CDR3 nucleotides are TGTGCCAGCAGCCAAAGTAGCGGATCCCGGAATGAGCAGTTCTTC. Protein: CASSQSSGSRNEQFF.

V usage is TRBV7-9 and J usage is TRBJ1-3; D unresolved. The CDR3 length is 14 residues. Germline V gives CDR1 SEHNR, CDR2 FQNEAQ (reference sequence). CDR3 DNA sequence: TGTTCCATACCAGTCCCCTTCTCTGGAAACACCATATATTTT. Residues: CSIPVPFSGNTIYF.

This CDR3 reads CASSEPRQGGSYEQYF. The CDR3 region has the DNA TGTGCCAGCAGTGAACCCCGCCAGGGGGGTTCCTACGAGCAGTACTTC. This chain uses TRBV6-1 with TRBJ2-7; tentatively, D is TRBD1 (7 bases). This CDR3 is 16 amino acids long. Trimming shortened V by 2 bases and J by 1 base, and 15 bases separated the two germline ends. In germline, CDR1 is MNHNS, CDR2 SASEGT.

The rearrangement joins TRBV7-2 to TRBJ1-3, with TRBD1 as a possible D gene (5 bases). Germline CDR1 is SGHTA and CDR2 is FQGNSA. Trimming removed 1 base at V and 4 bases at J, with 14 bases between. This CDR3 has 16 amino acids. The CDR3 region is CASSLDRTRPGNTIYF. CDR3 sequence (DNA): TGTGCCAGCAGCTTAGACCGGACAAGGCCGGGAAACACCATATATTTT.

The genes are TRBV5-4 and TRBJ2-1, with a possible D match to TRBD1 (6 bases). The CDR3 spans 15 residues. The germline V gene has CDR1 SGHNT and CDR2 YYREEE (reference sequence). V was shortened by 4 bases and J by 0 bases, with 11 bases between the two germline ends. The CDR3 sequence is CASSQTGSSYNEQFF. The CDR3 bases are TGTGCCAGCAGCCAAACAGGGAGCTCCTACAATGAGCAGTTCTTC.

The table lists this clone with a few counts. The rearrangement links TRBV4-3 to TRBJ2-1, with 7 bases matching TRBD2. The germline V gene has CDR1 LGHNA and CDR2 YSLEER. V trimming: 0 bases; J trimming: 3 bases; junction bases outside the gene matches: 5. This CDR3 region has 16 residues. DNA for the CDR3: TGCGCCAGCAGCCAAGAACGGCTAGCGGTCTACAATGAGCAGTTCTTC. This codes for CASSQERLAVYNEQFF.